One T cell receptor (beta chain) is described in this entry. It has no known antigen specificity. Base qualities are not at hand, and no much larger clone is one base apart. Participants in the prospective study were enrolled through a virtual design, were aged about 18 to 100 years, and lived in fewer than 30 United States geographic areas. To assign participants to cohorts, the prospective study relied on clinical history that participants themselves reported in a screening survey and a study questionnaire. In the prospective study, mobile phlebotomists collected whole blood, serum and a nasopharyngeal or oropharyngeal swab from each participant. Participants in the prospective study had the option to provide additional blood draws and questionnaires over a roughly 2-month period. Before DNA extraction, prospective study blood samples were shipped either frozen or at room temperature. The sample comes from a study of blood T cell repertoires in COVID-19 (dated by TCRdb to 2018 to 2021). A note on the overall study: The collaborator samples originated in the United States, Italy and Spain and spanned the acute and convalescent phases of COVID-19. Sample metadata almost always included a de-identified subject ID, COVID-19 status, age in years and sex. Where available, HLA class I and class II types were obtained from metadata supplied by the sample provider rather than from assay-based typing. Deeply sampled blood TCRbeta repertoires from subjects exposed to, actively infected with, or recovered from COVID-19 were included in the dataset. The prospective study material was composed of cDNA or gDNA derived from T cells, B-cell-depleted T cells, or PBMCs. The repertoires were released in a freely available public database intended as a resource for research on the immune response to SARS-CoV-2. The samples were drawn from two sources: the first 160 participants of the ongoing ImmuneRACE study, and over 950 subjects contributed by 6 global collaborators.

CDR1 and CDR2 are read off the germline V gene as KGHSH and LQKENI. V sheds 2 bases and J sheds 3 bases, leaving 6 bases between their ends. The CDR3 contains 13 residues, cysteine and phenylalanine counted. Only the CDR3 DNA is retained, 39 bases long and in frame from the first base. The investigation overall reported the following: The amount of clinical and demographic metadata varied by source and participant and was provided uncurated.

TCRbeta CDR3 regions were amplified from genomic DNA by means of the immunoSEQ Assay, a bias-controlled multiplex PCR. From the authors' description of their analysis: The number of nucleated cells in each sample was estimated from the amplification of reference gene primers within the assay. To quantify the absolute abundance of each unique TCRbeta CDR3 rearrangement, sequence reads were collapsed and filtered. For each sample, productive Simpson clonality was calculated as the square root of Simpson's diversity index over productive rearrangements. Sourced from immuneACCESS, this table was stored by TCRdb with only in-frame sequences that have V and J called. A share of the clones is absent; for the studies checked, an unresolved V gene accounts for under half, and the remainder has no known explanation. The D gene and trimming were derived from the DNA, and the V and J assignments and clone size from that table. The table for this sample lists under 500,000 clones; about 90% of them were counted only once. In total, the top ten clones hold around 1.8% of the sample.

This clonotype originated in a woman between 18 and 30 years old with acute COVID-19. The chain is assembled from TRBV18 and TRBJ2-3; no D gene call is confident. The sequencing input was PBMCs or T cells enriched from blood (not recorded which). The bases are TGTGCCAGCTCACCAATTCCAACAGATACGCAGTATTTT. It translates as CASSPIPTDTQYF.